Listed below are T cell receptor beta chains from one sample, sequenced in a study of naive CD8 T cells in extremely preterm neonates. The method was immunoSEQ multiplex PCR; TCRdb's version includes in-frame clones alone and lacks a portion of them. This sample has 5,500 to 9,000 clones, with 98% found just once. Material: naive CD8+ T cells from blood. All receptors come from a human donor in good health. Each CDR3 is given with its conserved first and last residue. The D gene is left open where the match is weak. Expanded clones get a size class; other rows say once, few or many, or leave the size out.

d_call	v_call	j_call	clone_size	cdr3_nt	cdr3_aa
.	TRBV4-1	TRBJ1-1	few	TGCGCCAGCAGCCAAGGTACTTGGGCTTTCTTT	CASSQGTWAFF
.	TRBV4-2	TRBJ2-7	.	TGTGCCAGCAGCCAAGATAGCCCAGGGCCGTCCTACGAGCAGTACTTC	CASSQDSPGPSYEQYF
TRBD1	TRBV5-1	TRBJ2-6	.	TGCGCCAGCAGCTTCACCGGGACAGACCCCAACGTCCTGACTTTC	CASSFTGTDPNVLTF
.	TRBV28	TRBJ2-2	.	TGTGCCAGCAGGTCCCGGGGAACCGGGGAGCTGTTTTTT	CASRSRGTGELFF
TRBD1	TRBV7-7	TRBJ2-1	.	TGTGCCAGCAGCTTAGGGACAGGGGGCAATGAGCAGTTCTTC	CASSLGTGGNEQFF
TRBD1	TRBV4-2	TRBJ2-5	.	TGTGCCAGCAGCCCAATCATTAGACAGGGTCCACAAGAGACCCAGTACTTC	CASSPIIRQGPQETQYF
TRBD2	TRBV9	TRBJ2-3	.	TGTGCCAGCAGCCTTCGAGGGGCGGGGGGGGTAGCAGATACGCAGTATTTT	CASSLRGAGGVADTQYF
.	TRBV5-6	TRBJ1-2	once	TGTGCCAGCAGCTTGGTCGGGGGAGGCTATGGCTACACCTTC	CASSLVGGGYGYTF
.	TRBV18	TRBJ1-5	.	TGTGCCAGCTCACCAGGGACTCCATATAGCAATCAGCCCCAGCATTTT	CASSPGTPYSNQPQHF
TRBD2	TRBV13	TRBJ2-2	.	TGTGCCAGCAGCTTAGGACTAGCGGGGGGCCGAACCGGGGAGCTGTTTTTT	CASSLGLAGGRTGELFF
TRBD2	TRBV4-3	TRBJ2-7	.	TGCGCCAGCAGCCAAGATGCAGCGGGGGGTTACGAGCAGTACTTC	CASSQDAAGGYEQYF
TRBD1	TRBV27	TRBJ2-7	.	TGTGCCAGCAGTGTCTCTGGGGACAGGGGTGCATCCTACGAGCAGTACTTC	CASSVSGDRGASYEQYF
.	TRBV27	TRBJ1-1	.	TGTGCCAGCAGTCCCCGACAGGACACTGAAGCTTTCTTT	CASSPRQDTEAFF
TRBD1	TRBV9	TRBJ2-5	.	TGTGCCAGCAGCGGCGACAGGGGGCAAGAGACCCAGTACTTC	CASSGDRGQETQYF
.	TRBV9	TRBJ1-2	.	TGTGCCAGCAGGATAGGTACAGGGTTCAGTAATGGCTACACCTTC	CASRIGTGFSNGYTF
TRBD1	TRBV9	TRBJ2-7	.	TGTGCCAGCAGCGTAGATGGGACAGGGGGCAACGAGCAGTACTTC	CASSVDGTGGNEQYF
TRBD2	TRBV6-1	TRBJ2-1	.	TGTGCCAGCAGTGATCCAGCGGGGGGCAACGGAGGGGGGTTCTTC	CASSDPAGGNGGGFF
TRBD1	TRBV28	TRBJ2-7	.	TGTGCCAGCAGTTTATTAGGGACAGGTTCCTCCTACGAGCAGTACTTC	CASSLLGTGSSYEQYF